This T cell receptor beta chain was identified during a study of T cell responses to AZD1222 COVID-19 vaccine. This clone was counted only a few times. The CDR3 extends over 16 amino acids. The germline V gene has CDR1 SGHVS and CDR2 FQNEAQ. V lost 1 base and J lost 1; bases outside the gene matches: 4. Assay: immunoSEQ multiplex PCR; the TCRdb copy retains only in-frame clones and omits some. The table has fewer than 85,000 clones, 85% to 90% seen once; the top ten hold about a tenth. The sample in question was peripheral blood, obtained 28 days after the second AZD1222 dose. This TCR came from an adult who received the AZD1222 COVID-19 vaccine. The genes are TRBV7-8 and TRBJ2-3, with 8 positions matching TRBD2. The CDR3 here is CASSLGWGLGTDTQYF. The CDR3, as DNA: TGTGCCAGCAGCTTAGGTTGGGGACTAGGCACAGATACGCAGTATTTT. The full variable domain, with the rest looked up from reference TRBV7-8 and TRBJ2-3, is GAGVSQSPRYKVAKRGQDVALRCDPISGHVSLFWYQQALGQGPEFLTYFQNEAQLDKSGLPSDRFFAERPEGSVSTLKIQRTQQEDSAVYLCASSLGWGLGTDTQYFGPGTRLTVL.